The 10 T cell receptor beta chains listed next were all sequenced from one sample in a study of blood T cell repertoires in COVID-19. TCRdb keeps only in-frame clones here, not all; method: immunoSEQ multiplex PCR. This table has approximately 280,000 clones, approximately 89% appearing once. The sequenced material came from PBMCs or T cells enriched from blood (not recorded which). The receptors here all came from a woman aged 55-69 years who had recovered from COVID-19.

This clone was picked up one time. The chain links TRBV21-1 to TRBJ1-3; the table's TRBD1 call for D was not verified on the DNA. TRBV21-1 is a pseudogene locus. The CDR3 runs 17 residues. The CDR3, as DNA: TGTGCCAGCAGAGCAAAGCATCGATCAGGATCAGGAAACACCATATATTTT. Amino acid sequence: CASRAKHRSGSGNTIYF.

The chain is built from TRBV19 and TRBJ2-7, with 8 bases that match TRBD2. CDR3 size: 15 residues. Germline V gene lookup returns CDR1 LNHDA and CDR2 SQIVND (reference sequence). V gave up 6 bases and J gave up 0 bases; unmatched junction bases: 7. In DNA form, the CDR3 reads TGTGCCAGTAGCCGGTTCGGGACTAGCTCCTACGAGCAGTACTTC. This encodes CASSRFGTSSYEQYF. The complete variable domain, with remaining parts taken from reference TRBV19 and TRBJ2-7, reads DGGITQSPKYLFRKEGQNVTLSCEQNLNHDAMYWYRQDPGQGLRLIYYSQIVNDFQKGDIAEGYSVSREKKESFPLTVTSAQKNPTAFYLCASSRFGTSSYEQYFGPGTRLTVT.

The V call is TRBV28, the J call TRBJ1-2; the D gene is possibly TRBD1 (6 bases). Germline values: CDR1 MDHEN, CDR2 SYDVKM. V lost 2 bases to trimming and J lost 6 bases, with 16 bases between them. CDR3 length: 15 amino acids. The CDR3 is CASSLEFRRGNGYTF. DNA of the CDR3: TGTGCCAGCAGTTTAGAATTTCGTAGGGGGAATGGCTACACCTTC.

The chain couples TRBV28 to TRBJ1-2, with 8 bases aligning to TRBD1. CDR3 length equals 13 residues. The trim removed 7 bases at V and 3 bases at J, leaving 4 bases unmatched. Looked up from germline, CDR1 is MDHEN and CDR2 is SYDVKM. In DNA form, the CDR3 reads TGTGCCAGCACCGGGGACAGGCACTATGGCTACACCTTC. Translated: CASTGDRHYGYTF.

The chain links TRBV7-8 to TRBJ1-1; tentatively, D is TRBD1 (5 bases). This CDR3 spans 17 amino acids. The germline V gene encodes CDR1 SGHVS and CDR2 FQNEAQ. V shed 1 base and J shed 1 base, with 16 bases lying between them. The CDR3 region has the DNA TGTGCCAGCAGCTTAGGGTATACAGGCTCGAGGAACACTGAAGCTTTCTTT. As protein: CASSLGYTGSRNTEAFF.

This sequence joins TRBV19 and TRBJ1-2; D is perhaps TRBD1 (5 bases). CDR1 is LNHDA and CDR2 is SQIVND in the germline V gene (reference sequence). This CDR3 contains 11 residues. The germline V and J ends were trimmed by 7 bases and 4 bases, with 7 bases remaining between them. The chain's CDR3 is CASTGGYGYTF. The CDR3 DNA is TGTGCCAGTACCGGGGGCTATGGCTACACCTTC.

The chain uses TRBV27 and TRBJ1-5, with TRBD1 matching over 9 bases. V was pared by 3 bases and J by 7 bases, with 1 base of the junction left unmatched. The CDR3 contains 13 residues. Germline values: CDR1 MNHEY, CDR2 SMNVEV (reference sequence). CDR3 DNA sequence: TGTGCCAGCAGTTTCACAGGGGGCCAGCCCCAGCATTTT. The encoded protein is CASSFTGGQPQHF.

This clone was picked up one time. This sequence joins TRBV10-1 and TRBJ2-3; 8 bases are a match to TRBD1. The CDR3 spans 11 residues. The J segment lost 10 bases and the V segment lost 6 bases, leaving 3 bases of the junction unmatched. CDR1 and CDR2 from the germline V gene are WNHNN and SYGVQD (reference sequence). CDR3 sequence reads: CASSPGGAQYF. The CDR3 DNA is TGCGCCAGCAGCCCAGGGGGCGCGCAGTATTTT.

V usage is TRBV11-2 and J usage is TRBJ2-5, with 10 bases aligning to TRBD2. CDR1 SGHAT and CDR2 FQNNGV come from the germline V gene. After removal of 2 bases from V and 5 bases from J, the junction contained 5 bases not matched to a gene. The CDR3 is 15 residues long. For the CDR3, the DNA is TGTGCCAGCAGCTTACGACAGCGGGGGGGGGAGACCCAGTACTTC. Translating gives CASSLRQRGGETQYF.

The chain joins TRBV19 to TRBJ1-5; 9 bases match TRBD1. Germline CDR1 and CDR2: LNHDA and SQIVND (reference sequence). V lost 9 bases, J lost 1 base, and 7 bases stayed unmatched. There are 15 residues in the CDR3. In DNA, the CDR3 is TGTGCCAGCGGGGGGACAGGGAACAGCAATCAGCCCCAGCATTTT. The encoded protein is CASGGTGNSNQPQHF. Full variable domain (remainder filled in from reference TRBV19 and TRBJ1-5): DGGITQSPKYLFRKEGQNVTLSCEQNLNHDAMYWYRQDPGQGLRLIYYSQIVNDFQKGDIAEGYSVSREKKESFPLTVTSAQKNPTAFYLCASGGTGNSNQPQHFGDGTRLSIL.